The clone carrying this TCR beta chain has more than one count but fewer than ten. The antigen is not known. TCRdb's table, derived via immunoSEQ multiplex PCR, lists solely in-frame clones and lacks some. This table has roughly 120,000 clones, around nine tenths appearing once. These data come from a study of cytomegalovirus exposure and HLA in healthy donors. Trimming removed 6 bases from V and 2 bases from J, with 16 bases in between. The germline V gene has CDR1 MDHEN and CDR2 SYDVKM. The CDR3 loop spans 15 amino acids. Overall study results and limits: A few CMV-associated chains proved CMV antigen-specific in vitro. Cytomegalovirus association was listed for about 150 TCR beta chains.

The donors were in the roughly 120-subject validation cohort, distinct from the roughly 700-subject first cohort. The V call is TRBV28, the J call TRBJ1-2; weak D call: TRBD1 (6 bases). Sequenced material: PBMCs. The source of this sequence is a woman under 30 in good health and CMV-seronegative. CDR3 coding DNA: TGTGCCAGCAGGAGGTCAGGGGCTAGAAACTATGGCTACACCTTC. It translates to CASRRSGARNYGYTF.